This passage covers 29 T cell receptor beta chains from one sample sequenced in a study of CD8+ T cells in alopecia areata. Following extraction, RNA underwent reverse transcription to cDNA, which served as the sequencing template. Profiled with immunoSEQ multiplex PCR; TCRdb holds only in-frame clones, not every one. Among around 97,000 clones listed, around three fifths were seen once. The sample comprised CD4+ T cells sorted from blood. These TCRs come from a human donor in good health.

The genes are TRBV7-9 and TRBJ2-3, with D possibly matching TRBD2 (5 bases). This CDR3 contains 16 residues. Trimming pared 1 base from V and 8 bases from J, leaving 19 bases between. CDR1 is SEHNR and CDR2 is FQNEAQ in the germline V gene (reference sequence). The CDR3 here is CASSLVLRGTGGTQYF. CDR3 in DNA: TGTGCCAGCAGCTTAGTTCTCCGGGGAACCGGCGGTACGCAGTATTTT.

The chain is built from TRBV9 and TRBJ2-3; 8 nucleotides match TRBD2. Looked up from germline, CDR1 is SGDLS and CDR2 is YYNGEE. V dropped 0 bases and J dropped 1; count of bases not matched to a gene: 4. CDR3 length: 16 amino acids. The CDR3 nucleotides read TGTGCCAGCAGCGTAGTCGTCGGGGGGGGCACAGATACGCAGTATTTT. Its translation: CASSVVVGGGTDTQYF.

A word on this clone: Other nucleotide sequences in the sample specify the same CDR3. The rearrangement joins TRBV29-1 to TRBJ1-1, with unresolved D. There are 13 residues in the CDR3. Germline V lookup: CDR1 SQVTM, CDR2 ANQGSEA. Trimming took off 1 base at V and 0 bases at J, with 6 bases between the two ends. The CDR3 loop is CSVEGRMNTEAFF. CDR3 in DNA: TGCAGCGTTGAAGGGAGGATGAACACTGAAGCTTTCTTT. The full variable domain, in which reference TRBV29-1 and TRBJ1-1 provide the parts outside the CDR3, is SAVISQKPSRDICQRGTSLTIQCQVDSQVTMMFWYRQQPGQSLTLIATANQGSEATYESGFVIDKFPISRPNLTFSTLTVSNMSPEDSSIYLCSVEGRMNTEAFFGQGTRLTVV.

The V gene is TRBV7-2, the J gene TRBJ1-6, with TRBD1 matching 7 bases. Losses at the gene ends were 6 bases for V and 9 bases for J; bases not matched to a gene: 5. The CDR3 is made up of 13 amino acids. From germline, CDR1 is SGHTA and CDR2 FQGNSA. CDR3 nucleotides: TGTGCCAGCAGACGACAGGGTGGTTCACCCCTCCACTTT. Translation gives CASRRQGGSPLHF.

The genes are TRBV4-3 and TRBJ2-3; 7 positions match TRBD1. V was pared by 1 base and J by 0 bases, with 7 bases of the junction left unmatched. Looked up from germline, CDR1 is LGHNA and CDR2 is YSLEER. The CDR3 extends over 17 amino acids. The CDR3 loop reads CASSQVKGAHSTDTQYF. CDR3 coding DNA: TGCGCCAGCAGCCAAGTCAAGGGGGCGCATAGCACAGATACGCAGTATTTT.

CDR3 sequence: CAWSPRGNLYEQYF. The CDR3 region has the DNA TGTGCCTGGAGTCCCAGGGGCAACCTCTACGAGCAGTACTTC. This chain uses TRBV30 with TRBJ2-7, with TRBD1 as a possible D gene (6 bases). Germline CDR1 and CDR2: GTSNPN and SVGIG (reference sequence). This CDR3 contains 14 residues. Trimming left V 2 bases short and J 3 bases short, with 14 bases between.

The chain links TRBV13 to TRBJ2-5; 9 bases align to TRBD1. Germline CDR1 is PRHDT and CDR2 is FYEKMQ (reference sequence). V gave up 5 bases and J gave up 4 bases; unmatched junction bases: 11. The CDR3 extends over 16 amino acids. The DNA for the CDR3 is TGTGCCAGCAGCCTACCGGGACAGGGCGTGGGAGAGACCCAGTACTTC. Translating it yields CASSLPGQGVGETQYF.

The chain couples TRBV6-1 to TRBJ2-7, with 8 bases fitting TRBD2. CDR1 and CDR2 from the germline V gene are MNHNS and SASEGT. The J segment lost 3 bases and the V segment lost 6 bases, leaving 7 bases of the junction unmatched. The CDR3 is 14 residues long. The CDR3 loop is CASRWAGGFYEQYF. Here the CDR3 DNA reads TGTGCCAGCAGGTGGGCGGGGGGATTCTACGAGCAGTACTTC.

The chain carries TRBV7-2 and TRBJ1-5; tentatively, D is TRBD1 (5 bases). Germline loops: CDR1 SGHTA, CDR2 FQGNSA. Between the trimmed V and J ends, which lost 2 bases and 5 bases, there was a span of 13 bases. This CDR3 comprises 15 residues. The DNA of the CDR3 is TGTGCCAGCAGCTTAAGTTCGGGGGGTGATCAGCCCCAGCATTTT. Protein: CASSLSSGGDQPQHF.

The CDR3 nucleotides read TGTGCCAGCCGCAAGCGGGGGGCGGACAATGAGCAGTTCTTC. Protein product: CASRKRGADNEQFF. V is TRBV6-1 and J is TRBJ2-1; 9 positions match TRBD2. With V trimmed by 8 bases and J by 5 bases, 7 bases remained unmatched. Germline CDR1 and CDR2: MNHNS and SASEGT. The CDR3 loop spans 14 amino acids.

CDR3 protein: CASTVRNEQFF. CDR3 bases: TGTGCCAGTACCGTGCGGAATGAGCAGTTCTTC. The genes are TRBV19 and TRBJ2-1; D not certain. CDR1 and CDR2 from the germline V gene are LNHDA and SQIVND (reference sequence). Trimming removed 7 bases at V and 7 bases at J, with 8 bases between. This CDR3 is built from 11 residues.

The chain couples TRBV2 to TRBJ1-1; TRBD1 matches at 9 bases. The CDR3 length is 13 residues. Trimming took 6 bases from V and 4 from J; bases not matched to a gene: 3. Germline V gives CDR1 SNHLY, CDR2 FYNNEI. The CDR3 loop is CASRMTGGTEAFF. CDR3 coding DNA: TGTGCCAGCAGAATGACAGGGGGCACTGAAGCTTTCTTT.

This clone was detected many times. The J gene is TRBJ2-3, the V gene TRBV25-1; D is undetermined. This CDR3 comprises 12 residues. Trimming removed 3 bases at V and 6 bases at J, with 7 bases between. CDR1 and CDR2 from the germline V gene are MGHDK and SYGVNS. The CDR3 nucleotides are TGTGCCAGCAGTGATTTCGTTGATACGCAGTATTTT. This sequence encodes CASSDFVDTQYF.

V is TRBV10-3 and J is TRBJ1-1; D may be TRBD1 (6 bases). The CDR3 extends over 16 amino acids. V was pared by 0 bases and J by 5 bases, with 16 bases between. Germline CDR1 reads ENHRY; CDR2 reads SYGVKD. The CDR3 DNA is TGTGCCATCAGTGAGTCCGCGGGACGGGGGCGGACTGAAGCTTTCTTT. This codes for CAISESAGRGRTEAFF.

This clone was seen only once. V gene TRBV9 combines with J gene TRBJ2-7; D not resolved. The ends were cut back, 0 bases at V and 5 bases at J, with 3 bases in the middle. The CDR3 loop spans 11 amino acids. Germline V gives CDR1 SGDLS, CDR2 YYNGEE. CDR3 nucleotides: TGTGCCAGCAGCGTAGAGGACGAGCAGTACTTC. Amino acid sequence: CASSVEDEQYF.

This clone was detected many times. The J gene is TRBJ2-3, the V gene TRBV5-6; no definite D call. Germline V gene sequence: CDR1 SGHDT, CDR2 YYEEEE. Trimming shortened V by 6 bases and J by 1 base, and 12 bases separated the two germline ends. CDR3 length: 14 amino acids. CDR3 protein: CASIEVGRTDTQYF. CDR3 nucleotide sequence: TGTGCCAGCATAGAGGTGGGCCGCACAGATACGCAGTATTTT.

The chain has TRBV19 and TRBJ2-4; D perhaps matches TRBD2 (5 bases). V lost 0 bases to trimming and J lost 3 bases, with 9 bases between them. Germline V gene lookup returns CDR1 LNHDA and CDR2 SQIVND (reference sequence). This CDR3 comprises 15 residues. The CDR3 is CASSIEGEGKNIQYF. The CDR3 DNA is TGTGCCAGTAGTATAGAGGGTGAGGGCAAAAACATTCAGTACTTC.

V gene TRBV2 combines with J gene TRBJ2-2; TRBD2 aligns across 7 bases. This CDR3 contains 16 residues. The V gene end was trimmed by 3 bases and the J gene end by 1 base; junction bases not matched to a gene: 5. CDR1 is SNHLY and CDR2 is FYNNEI in the germline V gene. The CDR3 spells CASSEARGVNTGELFF. The DNA of the CDR3 is TGTGCCAGCAGTGAGGCCCGGGGGGTGAACACCGGGGAGCTGTTTTTT.

CDR3 sequence: CASSLELGSGLAGGLSYEQYF. CDR3 DNA: TGTGCCAGCAGTTTAGAACTGGGCTCGGGACTAGCGGGGGGCCTTTCCTACGAGCAGTACTTC. V and J are TRBV28 and TRBJ2-7, with 15 nucleotides matching TRBD2. CDR1 MDHEN and CDR2 SYDVKM come from the germline V gene. The CDR3 runs 21 residues. The junction had 15 bases not matched to a gene; V was cut back by 2 bases and J by 1 base.

With regard to this clone: Germline is not matched at one junction end, which may reflect a read error. The chain uses TRBV7-2 and TRBJ2-5; D call uncertain. The CDR3 contains 12 residues. Germline CDR1 reads SGHTA; CDR2 reads FQGNSA. The CDR3 here is CASSLYNGGPHF. The CDR3 bases are TGTGCCAGCAGCTTATATAATGGTGGCCCGCACTTC.

V usage is TRBV4-2 and J usage is TRBJ2-3, with TRBD2 identical over 9 bases. This CDR3 has 13 residues. Germline CDR1 reads LGHNA; CDR2 reads YNFKEQ. V was pared by 4 bases and J by 14 bases, with 10 bases of the junction left unmatched. The CDR3 protein is CASSRGTSRGRYF. CDR3 bases: TGTGCCAGCAGCCGGGGGACTAGCCGAGGACGGTATTTT.

The chain is built from TRBV18 and TRBJ1-5, with D perhaps TRBD1 (5 bases). Between the trimmed V and J ends, which lost 0 bases and 5 bases, there was a span of 14 bases. The CDR3 has 16 amino acids. The V gene's germline CDR1 is KGHSH and CDR2 LQKENI. The CDR3 DNA sequence: TGTGCCAGCTCACCACCGAATAGGGGCAATTATCAGCCCCAGCATTTT. It codes for CASSPPNRGNYQPQHF.

V is TRBV25-1 and J is TRBJ1-2, with D hard to call. Germline CDR1 is MGHDK and CDR2 is SYGVNS. This CDR3 is 13 amino acids long. Trimming pared 4 bases from V and 7 bases from J, leaving 13 bases between. CDR3 sequence (DNA): TGTGCCAGCAGTGCGCATCAGGAGTTTGGCTACACCTTC. This gives the protein CASSAHQEFGYTF.

The table lists this clone with a count of one. This rearrangement joins TRBV11-2 to TRBJ2-2; no firm D call. CDR3 size: 15 residues. CDR1 and CDR2 from the germline V gene are SGHAT and FQNNGV. The V and J ends lost 0 bases and 3 bases respectively, with 8 bases between them. This chain's CDR3 is CASSLDSSYTGELFF. The DNA of the CDR3 is TGTGCCAGCAGCTTAGATTCCAGTTACACCGGGGAGCTGTTTTTT.

The rearrangement joins TRBV23-1 to TRBJ2-7; a weak D match, TRBD1 (6 bases). TRBV23-1 is an ORF; its function is uncertain. This CDR3 spans 14 amino acids. Trimming stripped 2 bases from V and 12 bases from J, with 20 bases between. In DNA, the CDR3 is TGCGCCAGCAGTCAACGAGGGCAGGGGCGCGTGGGGTACTTC. Protein product: CASSQRGQGRVGYF.

The chain is built from TRBV4-3 and TRBJ1-1; 7 bases line up with TRBD1. V shed 1 base and J 3 bases; nucleotides not matched to a gene: 5. The CDR3 sequence is 15 residues long. Germline values: CDR1 LGHNA, CDR2 YSLEER. The CDR3 protein is CASSQGRGRDTEAFF. The CDR3 DNA is TGCGCCAGCAGCCAAGGCAGGGGGAGGGACACTGAAGCTTTCTTT.

The CDR3 here is CASVRANTDTQYF. The DNA for the CDR3 is TGTGCCAGCGTACGGGCAAACACAGATACGCAGTATTTT. The V call is TRBV6-6, the J call TRBJ2-3; D gene uncertain. The length of the CDR3 is 13 residues. Germline CDR1 MNHNY, CDR2 SVGAGI (reference sequence). Trimming shortened V by 8 bases and J by 2 bases, and 11 bases separated the two germline ends.

The chain carries TRBV5-1 and TRBJ2-1, with TRBD2 matching over 11 bases. The CDR3 is 17 residues long. V trimming: 5 bases; J trimming: 0 bases; junction bases outside the gene matches: 7. Germline CDR1 reads SGHRS; CDR2 reads YFSETQ. CDR3 DNA sequence: TGCGCCAGCAGAACGACTAGCGGGGCGACCTCCTACAATGAGCAGTTCTTC. This codes for CASRTTSGATSYNEQFF.

This chain joins TRBV6-1 and TRBJ2-6; D is unclear. Germline V gene lookup returns CDR1 MNHNS and CDR2 SASEGT. Trimming removed 2 bases at V and 1 base at J, with 9 bases between. The CDR3 runs 16 residues. The DNA of the CDR3 is TGTGCCAGCAGTGAATCAGTGGGGTCTGGGGCCAACGTCCTGACTTTC. As protein: CASSESVGSGANVLTF.